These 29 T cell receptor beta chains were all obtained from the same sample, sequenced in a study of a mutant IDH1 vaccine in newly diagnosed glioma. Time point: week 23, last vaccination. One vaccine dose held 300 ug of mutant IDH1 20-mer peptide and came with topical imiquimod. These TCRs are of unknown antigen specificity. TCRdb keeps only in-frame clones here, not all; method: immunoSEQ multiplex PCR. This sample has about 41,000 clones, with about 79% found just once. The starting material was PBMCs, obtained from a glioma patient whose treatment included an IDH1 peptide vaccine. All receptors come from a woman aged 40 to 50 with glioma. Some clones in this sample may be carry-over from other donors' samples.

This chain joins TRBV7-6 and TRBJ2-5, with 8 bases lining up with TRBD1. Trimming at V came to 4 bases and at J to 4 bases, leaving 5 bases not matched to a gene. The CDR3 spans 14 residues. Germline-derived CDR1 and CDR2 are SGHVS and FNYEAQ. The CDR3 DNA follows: TGTGCCAGCAGCTCACCTGACAGGGGAGAGACCCAGTACTTC. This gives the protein CASSSPDRGETQYF.

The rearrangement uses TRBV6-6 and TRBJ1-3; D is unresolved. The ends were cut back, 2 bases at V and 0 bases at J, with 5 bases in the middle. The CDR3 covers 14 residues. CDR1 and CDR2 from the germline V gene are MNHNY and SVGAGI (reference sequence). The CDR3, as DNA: TGTGCCAGCAGTTACGCAGGCTCTGGAAACACCATATATTTT. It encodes CASSYAGSGNTIYF.

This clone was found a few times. CDR3 sequence: CASTDRTWNTEAFF. The CDR3 DNA reads TGTGCCAGTACCGACCGAACATGGAACACTGAAGCTTTCTTT. The chain combines TRBV19 with TRBJ1-1; no reliable D call. CDR3 size: 14 residues. CDR1 is LNHDA and CDR2 is SQIVND in the germline V gene (reference sequence). The V end lost 7 bases, the J end lost 1 base, and 13 bases lay between the germline ends.

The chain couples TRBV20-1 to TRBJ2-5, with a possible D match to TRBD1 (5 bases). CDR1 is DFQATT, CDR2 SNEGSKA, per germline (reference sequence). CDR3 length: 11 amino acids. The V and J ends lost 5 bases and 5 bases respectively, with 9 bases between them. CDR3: CSAWGTETQYF. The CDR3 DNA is TGCAGTGCTTGGGGCACGGAGACCCAGTACTTC.

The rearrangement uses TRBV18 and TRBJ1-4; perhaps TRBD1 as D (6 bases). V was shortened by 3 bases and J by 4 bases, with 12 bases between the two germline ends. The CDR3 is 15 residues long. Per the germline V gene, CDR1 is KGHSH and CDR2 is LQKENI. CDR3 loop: CASSPRGGINEKLFF. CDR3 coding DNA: TGTGCCAGCTCACCGAGAGGGGGAATTAATGAAAAACTGTTTTTT. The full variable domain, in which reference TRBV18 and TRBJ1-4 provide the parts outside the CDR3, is NAGVMQNPRHLVRRRGQEARLRCSPMKGHSHVYWYRQLPEEGLKFMVYLQKENIIDESGMPKERFSAEFPKEGPSILRIQQVVRGDSAAYFCASSPRGGINEKLFFGSGTQLSVL.

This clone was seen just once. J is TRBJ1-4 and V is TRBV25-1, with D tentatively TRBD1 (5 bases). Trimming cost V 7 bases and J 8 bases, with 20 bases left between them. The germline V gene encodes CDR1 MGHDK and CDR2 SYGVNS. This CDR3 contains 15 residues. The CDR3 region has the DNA TGTGCCAGCATGGCGCACGGCCGGGGGGGAGAAAAACTGTTTTTT. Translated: CASMAHGRGGEKLFF.

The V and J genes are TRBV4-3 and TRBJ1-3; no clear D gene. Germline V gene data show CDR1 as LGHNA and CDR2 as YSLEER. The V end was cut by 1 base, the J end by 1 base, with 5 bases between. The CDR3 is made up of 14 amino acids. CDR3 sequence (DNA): TGCGCCAGCAGCCAAGGGTCGTCTGGAAACACCATATATTTT. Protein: CASSQGSSGNTIYF.

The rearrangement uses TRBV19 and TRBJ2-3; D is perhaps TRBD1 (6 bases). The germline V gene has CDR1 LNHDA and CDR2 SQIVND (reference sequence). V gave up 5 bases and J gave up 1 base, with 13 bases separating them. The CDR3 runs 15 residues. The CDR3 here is CASSGPRGGTDTQYF. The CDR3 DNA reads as TGTGCCAGTAGTGGACCCAGGGGAGGCACAGATACGCAGTATTTT. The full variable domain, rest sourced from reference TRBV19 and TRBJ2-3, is DGGITQSPKYLFRKEGQNVTLSCEQNLNHDAMYWYRQDPGQGLRLIYYSQIVNDFQKGDIAEGYSVSREKKESFPLTVTSAQKNPTAFYLCASSGPRGGTDTQYFGPGTRLTVL.

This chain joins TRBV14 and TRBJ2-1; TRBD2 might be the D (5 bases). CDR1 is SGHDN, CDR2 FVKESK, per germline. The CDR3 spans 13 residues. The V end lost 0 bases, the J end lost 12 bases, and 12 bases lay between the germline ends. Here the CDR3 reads CASSQDYGRVQFF. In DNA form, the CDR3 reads TGTGCCAGCAGCCAAGATTATGGGAGAGTGCAGTTCTTC.

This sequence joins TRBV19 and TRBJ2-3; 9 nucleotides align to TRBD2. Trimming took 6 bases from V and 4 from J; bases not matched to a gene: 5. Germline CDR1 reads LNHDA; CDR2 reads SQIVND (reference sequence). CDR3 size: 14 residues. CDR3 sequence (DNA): TGTGCCAGTAGATTGGCGGGGGGGTCAGATACGCAGTATTTT. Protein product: CASRLAGGSDTQYF.

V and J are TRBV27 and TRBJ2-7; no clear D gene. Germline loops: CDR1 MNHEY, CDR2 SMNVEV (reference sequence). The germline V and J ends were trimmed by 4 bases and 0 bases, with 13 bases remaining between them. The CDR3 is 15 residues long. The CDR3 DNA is TGTGCCAGCAGTTCATCGGGCGGTTTCTCCTACGAGCAGTACTTC. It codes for CASSSSGGFSYEQYF.

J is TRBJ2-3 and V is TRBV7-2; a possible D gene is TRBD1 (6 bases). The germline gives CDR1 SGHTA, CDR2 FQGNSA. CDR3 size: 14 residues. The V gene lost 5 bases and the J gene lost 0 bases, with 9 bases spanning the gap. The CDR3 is CASSPQGSTDTQYF. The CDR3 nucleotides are TGTGCCAGCAGCCCCCAGGGGAGCACAGATACGCAGTATTTT.

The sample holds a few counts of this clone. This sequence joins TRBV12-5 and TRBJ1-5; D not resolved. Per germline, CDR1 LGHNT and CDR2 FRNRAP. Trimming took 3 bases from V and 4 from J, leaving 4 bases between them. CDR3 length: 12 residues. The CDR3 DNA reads TGTGCTAGTGGTTTTGGGAATCAGCCCCAGCATTTT. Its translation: CASGFGNQPQHF.

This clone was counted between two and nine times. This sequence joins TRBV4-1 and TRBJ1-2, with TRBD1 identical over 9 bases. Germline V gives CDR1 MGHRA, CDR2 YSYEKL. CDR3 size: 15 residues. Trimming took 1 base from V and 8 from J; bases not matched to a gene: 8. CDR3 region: CASSQGLQGAGGYTF. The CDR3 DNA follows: TGCGCCAGCAGCCAAGGCCTACAGGGGGCAGGAGGCTACACCTTC.

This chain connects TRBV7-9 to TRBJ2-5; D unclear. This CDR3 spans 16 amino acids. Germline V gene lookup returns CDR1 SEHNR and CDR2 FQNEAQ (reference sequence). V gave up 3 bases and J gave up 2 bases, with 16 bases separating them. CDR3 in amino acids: CASSFGLTANQETQYF. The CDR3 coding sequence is TGTGCCAGCAGCTTTGGGCTAACGGCAAATCAAGAGACCCAGTACTTC.

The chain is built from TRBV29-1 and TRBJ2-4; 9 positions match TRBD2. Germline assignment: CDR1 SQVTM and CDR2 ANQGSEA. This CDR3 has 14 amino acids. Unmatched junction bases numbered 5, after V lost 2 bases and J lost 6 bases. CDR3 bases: TGCAGCGTTGAATTGCTAGCGGGAACAAACATTCAGTACTTC. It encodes CSVELLAGTNIQYF.

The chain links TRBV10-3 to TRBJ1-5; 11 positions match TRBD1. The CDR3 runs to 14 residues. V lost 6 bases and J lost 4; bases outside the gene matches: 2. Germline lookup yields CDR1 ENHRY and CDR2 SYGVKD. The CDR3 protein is CAIRGDRGNQPQHF. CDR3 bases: TGTGCCATCAGAGGGGACAGGGGGAATCAGCCCCAGCATTTT.

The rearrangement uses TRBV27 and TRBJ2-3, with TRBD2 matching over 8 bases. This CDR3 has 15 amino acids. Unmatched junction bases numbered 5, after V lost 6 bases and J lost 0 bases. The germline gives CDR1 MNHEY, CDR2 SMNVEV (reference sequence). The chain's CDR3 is CASSAGGLSTDTQYF. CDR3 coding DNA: TGTGCCAGCAGCGCGGGAGGACTTAGCACAGATACGCAGTATTTT.

The DNA for the CDR3 is TGCGCCAGCAGCCAAGAGGGGGTCCCATACAATGAGCAGTTCTTC. As protein: CASSQEGVPYNEQFF. The chain combines TRBV4-3 with TRBJ2-1; the D gene could be TRBD1 or TRBD2 (5 bases each). The germline V gene encodes CDR1 LGHNA and CDR2 YSLEER. V dropped 0 bases and J dropped 4 bases, with 10 bases sitting between them. The CDR3 extends over 15 amino acids.

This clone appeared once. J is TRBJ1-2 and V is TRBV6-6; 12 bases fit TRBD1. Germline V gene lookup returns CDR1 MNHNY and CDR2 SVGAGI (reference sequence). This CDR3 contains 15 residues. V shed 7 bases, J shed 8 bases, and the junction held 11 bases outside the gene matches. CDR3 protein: CASTDPGQGAKGYTF. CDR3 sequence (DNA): TGTGCCAGCACCGACCCGGGACAGGGGGCAAAAGGCTACACCTTC.

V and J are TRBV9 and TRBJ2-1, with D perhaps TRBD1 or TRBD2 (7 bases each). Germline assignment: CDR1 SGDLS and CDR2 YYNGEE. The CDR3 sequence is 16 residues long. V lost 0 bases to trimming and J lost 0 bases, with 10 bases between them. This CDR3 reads CASSVAGGGSYNEQFF. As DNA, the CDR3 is TGTGCCAGCAGCGTAGCAGGGGGGGGCTCCTACAATGAGCAGTTCTTC. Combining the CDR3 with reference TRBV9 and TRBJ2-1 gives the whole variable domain DSGVTQTPKHLITATGQRVTLRCSPRSGDLSVYWYQQSLDQGLQFLIQYYNGEERAKGNILERFSAQQFPDLHSELNLSSLELGDSALYFCASSVAGGGSYNEQFFGPGTRLTVL.

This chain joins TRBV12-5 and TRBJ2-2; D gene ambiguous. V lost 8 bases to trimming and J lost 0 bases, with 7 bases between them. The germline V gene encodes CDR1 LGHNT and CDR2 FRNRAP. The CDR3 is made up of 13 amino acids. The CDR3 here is CASSRTNTGELFF. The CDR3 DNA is TGTGCTAGTTCGAGAACGAACACCGGGGAGCTGTTTTTT.

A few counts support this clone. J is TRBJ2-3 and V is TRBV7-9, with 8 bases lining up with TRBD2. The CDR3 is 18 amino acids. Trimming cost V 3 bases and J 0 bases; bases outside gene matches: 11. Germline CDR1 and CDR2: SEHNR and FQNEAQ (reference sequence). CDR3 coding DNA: TGTGCCAGCAGCTTTCCCAGCGGGGGAGGGACTAGCACAGATACGCAGTATTTT. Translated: CASSFPSGGGTSTDTQYF. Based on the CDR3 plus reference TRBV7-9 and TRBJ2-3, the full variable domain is DTGVSQNPRHKITKRGQNVTFRCDPISEHNRLYWYRQTLGQGPEFLTYFQNEAQLEKSRLLSDRFSAERPKGSFSTLEIQRTEQGDSAMYLCASSFPSGGGTSTDTQYFGPGTRLTVL.

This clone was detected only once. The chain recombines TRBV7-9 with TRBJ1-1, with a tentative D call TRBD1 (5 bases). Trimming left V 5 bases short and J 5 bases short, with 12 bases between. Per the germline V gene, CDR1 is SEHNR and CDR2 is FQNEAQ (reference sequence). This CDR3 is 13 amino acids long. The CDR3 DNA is TGTGCCAGCAGCCTACTATCAGGGACTGAAGCTTTCTTT. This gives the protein CASSLLSGTEAFF.

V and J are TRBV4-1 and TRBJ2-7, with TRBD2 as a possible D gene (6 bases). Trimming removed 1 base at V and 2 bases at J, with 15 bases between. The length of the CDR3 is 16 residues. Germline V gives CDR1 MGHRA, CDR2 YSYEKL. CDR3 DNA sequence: TGCGCCAGCAGCCAAGTTTTGAGCCTAGCGCCCTACGAGCAGTACTTC. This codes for CASSQVLSLAPYEQYF.

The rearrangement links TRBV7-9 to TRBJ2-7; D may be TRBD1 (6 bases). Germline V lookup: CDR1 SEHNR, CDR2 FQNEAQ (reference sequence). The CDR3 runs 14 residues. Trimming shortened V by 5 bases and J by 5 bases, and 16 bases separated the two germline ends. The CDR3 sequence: CASSPVNRVHEQYF. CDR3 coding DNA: TGTGCCAGCAGCCCAGTCAACAGGGTCCACGAGCAGTACTTC. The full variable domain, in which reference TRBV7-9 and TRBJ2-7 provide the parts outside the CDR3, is DTGVSQNPRHKITKRGQNVTFRCDPISEHNRLYWYRQTLGQGPEFLTYFQNEAQLEKSRLLSDRFSAERPKGSFSTLEIQRTEQGDSAMYLCASSPVNRVHEQYFGPGTRLTVT.

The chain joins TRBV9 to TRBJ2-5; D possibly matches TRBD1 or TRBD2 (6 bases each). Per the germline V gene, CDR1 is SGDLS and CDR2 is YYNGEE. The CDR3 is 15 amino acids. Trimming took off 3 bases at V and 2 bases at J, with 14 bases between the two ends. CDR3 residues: CASSANTGTQETQYF. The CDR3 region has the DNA TGTGCCAGCAGCGCCAACACAGGGACTCAAGAGACCCAGTACTTC.

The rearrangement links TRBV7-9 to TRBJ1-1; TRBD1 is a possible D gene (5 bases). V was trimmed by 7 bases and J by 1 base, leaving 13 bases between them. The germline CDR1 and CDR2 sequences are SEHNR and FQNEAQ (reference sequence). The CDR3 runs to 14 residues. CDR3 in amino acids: CASTRIGGNTEAFF. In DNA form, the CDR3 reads TGTGCCAGCACCCGAATTGGGGGGAACACTGAAGCTTTCTTT.

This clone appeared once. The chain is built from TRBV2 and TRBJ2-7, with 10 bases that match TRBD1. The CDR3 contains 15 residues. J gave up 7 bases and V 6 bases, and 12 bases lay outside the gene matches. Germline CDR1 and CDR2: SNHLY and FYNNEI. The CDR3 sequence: CASRGRDRGPQEQYF. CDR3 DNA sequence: TGTGCCAGCAGGGGCCGGGACAGGGGCCCTCAGGAGCAGTACTTC.